In this sample, the clone carrying this TCR beta chain turned up a few times. Its target is not known. TCR beta rearrangements were amplified from peripheral blood genomic DNA. This entry comes from a study of T cell repertoires in aging, cancer and after chemotherapy. Study-level results: Loss of evenness, beyond lost richness, contributed to age-related TCR diversity decline in cancer patients.

This CDR3 comprises 14 residues. Germline values: CDR1 DFQATT, CDR2 SNEGSKA (reference sequence). A mixed TRB-A/B primer pool amplified rearranged TRB by multiplex touch-down PCR. A single record per CDR3 protein comes from TCRdb applying MiXCR to the multiplex PCR reads. The sample consists of about 1,800 distinct CDR3 sequences, around 28% of them appearing once. This clonotype was sampled from a human donor with a solid tumor. The sample consisted of blood. The chain couples TRBV20-1 to TRBJ2-2; perhaps D is TRBD1 or TRBD2 (5 bases each). The CDR3 spells CMRGYPGNTGELFF. For the CDR3, the DNA is TGCATGAGGGGCTACCCCGGGAACACCGGGGAGCTGTTTTTT.